This entry lists 29 T cell receptor beta chains sequenced from one sample in a study of blood T cell repertoires in COVID-19 (dated by TCRdb to 2018 to 2020). Library method: the immunoSEQ multiplex PCR assay. Imported from immuneACCESS, the table was reduced by TCRdb to in-frame sequences with V and J called. These copies leave out some clones; in studies compared against another copy, an unresolved V gene accounts for under half, and the cause of the remainder is not known. This sample gives approximately 170,000 clones in total; more than 85% of them show up just once. Together, the top ten hold less than 3% of the sample. Sequences were obtained from peripheral blood. Source of these receptors: an elderly woman with COVID-19, enrolled during active disease.

The chain combines TRBV5-1 with TRBJ2-7; 10 nucleotides line up with TRBD1. Germline-derived CDR1 and CDR2 are SGHRS and YFSETQ. Unmatched junction bases numbered 8, after V lost 0 bases and J lost 2 bases. The CDR3 has 17 residues. CDR3 bases: TGCGCCAGCAGCTTGGCCTCCGGGACAGGGGCACCCTACGAGCAGTACTTC. This encodes CASSLASGTGAPYEQYF.

The V gene is TRBV21-1, the J gene TRBJ2-6; TRBD1 was called by the table and not checked on the DNA. TRBV21-1 constitutes a pseudogene. This CDR3 region has 18 residues. The CDR3: CASSKEGQGGPGANVLTF. The CDR3 DNA follows: TGTGCCAGCAGCAAAGAGGGACAGGGGGGCCCTGGGGCCAACGTCCTGACTTTC.

This sequence joins TRBV5-6 and TRBJ2-5, with D possibly being TRBD2 (5 bases). The CDR3 is made up of 16 amino acids. V lost 7 bases and J 5 bases, leaving 24 bases between the germline ends. Germline CDR1 reads SGHDT; CDR2 reads YYEEEE. The CDR3 region has the DNA TGTGCCAGCCATCGGAGGCTGGAGTTCTTGTTTGAGACCCAGTACTTC. Translated: CASHRRLEFLFETQYF. Looking up the rest from reference TRBV5-6 and TRBJ2-5 gives the full variable domain: DAGVTQSPTHLIKTRGQQVTLRCSPKSGHDTVSWYQQALGQGPQFIFQYYEEEERQRGNFPDRFSGHQFPNYSSELNVNALLLGDSALYLCASHRRLEFLFETQYFGPGTRLLVL.

The rearrangement uses TRBV19 and TRBJ1-5; possible D gene TRBD1, 5 bases. The CDR3 totals 14 residues. V gave up 3 bases and J gave up 4 bases, with 10 bases separating them. In germline, CDR1 is LNHDA, CDR2 SQIVND (reference sequence). The CDR3 spells CASSIGGRNQPQHF. The CDR3 DNA is TGTGCCAGTAGTATCGGGGGTCGGAATCAGCCCCAGCATTTT.

This clone was seen only a few times. The chain carries TRBV10-3 and TRBJ1-2; TRBD1 aligns across 7 bases. V dropped 6 bases and J dropped 4; count of bases not matched to a gene: 11. This CDR3 spans 15 amino acids. The germline CDR1 and CDR2 sequences are ENHRY and SYGVKD. CDR3 amino acids: CAIRPGTDLPYGYTF. In nucleotides, the CDR3 is TGTGCCATCAGGCCCGGGACAGATCTCCCCTATGGCTACACCTTC.

V and J are TRBV6-1 and TRBJ2-6; TRBD2 might be the D (5 bases). The CDR3 runs to 20 residues. V was clipped by 0 bases and J by 2 bases, with 20 bases between them. From germline, CDR1 is MNHNS and CDR2 SASEGT. The CDR3 region is CASSEAQPGWANPGANVLTF. Written as DNA, the CDR3 is TGTGCCAGCAGTGAAGCTCAACCGGGGTGGGCGAATCCTGGGGCCAACGTCCTGACTTTC.

The chain recombines TRBV7-9 with TRBJ1-1; TRBD1 matches at 7 bases. CDR1 SEHNR and CDR2 FQNEAQ come from the germline V gene (reference sequence). The trim removed 2 bases at V and 4 bases at J, leaving 4 bases unmatched. CDR3 length: 14 amino acids. As DNA, the CDR3 is TGTGCCAGCAGCTTATTGGCAGGGGGCACTGAAGCTTTCTTT. It yields the protein CASSLLAGGTEAFF.

The V and J genes are TRBV9 and TRBJ2-2, with D perhaps TRBD2 (6 bases). This CDR3 contains 14 residues. The germline CDR1 and CDR2 sequences are SGDLS and YYNGEE. V was cut by 5 bases and J by 2 bases, with 10 bases left in between. The CDR3 nucleotides are TGTGCCAGCAGACTTAGCGGAAACACCGGGGAGCTGTTTTTT. Translation gives CASRLSGNTGELFF.

The chain has TRBV5-4 and TRBJ1-1; no clear D. The CDR3 length is 14 residues. V lost 0 bases to trimming and J lost 1 base, with 7 bases between them. CDR1 and CDR2 from the germline V gene are SGHNT and YYREEE (reference sequence). Here the CDR3 reads CASSLDTGNTEAFF. CDR3 bases: TGTGCCAGCAGCTTGGATACTGGGAACACTGAAGCTTTCTTT.

This clone appeared once. The genes are TRBV19 and TRBJ2-3; 7 positions match TRBD1. From germline, CDR1 is LNHDA and CDR2 SQIVND (reference sequence). The CDR3 sequence is 13 residues long. J lost 5 bases, V lost 7 bases, and 6 bases had no gene match. The CDR3 loop reads CASTTGDRDTQYF. As DNA, the CDR3 is TGTGCCAGTACAACAGGGGATCGAGATACGCAGTATTTT.

V is TRBV28 and J is TRBJ1-2; D unresolved. From germline, CDR1 is MDHEN and CDR2 SYDVKM. Trimming took 6 bases from V and 3 from J, leaving 5 bases between them. The CDR3 runs to 11 residues. The chain's CDR3 is CASSSYYGYTF. CDR3 sequence (DNA): TGTGCCAGCAGCTCTTACTATGGCTACACCTTC.

In its sample, this clone was seen a few times. CDR3 loop: CASSLAFNEQFF. The CDR3 region has the DNA TGTGCCAGCAGCTTAGCCTTCAATGAGCAGTTCTTC. The chain combines TRBV11-2 with TRBJ2-1; the D is unclear. Trimming pared 1 base from V and 6 bases from J, leaving 4 bases between. The CDR3 has 12 amino acids. Germline-derived CDR1 and CDR2 are SGHAT and FQNNGV.

V and J are TRBV20-1 and TRBJ2-5; D is uncertain. CDR1 and CDR2 from the germline V gene are DFQATT and SNEGSKA (reference sequence). CDR3 length: 11 amino acids. V lost 4 bases and J lost 3, with 6 bases in between. The DNA for the CDR3 is TGCAGTGCTATCTATAAAGAGACCCAGTACTTC. It translates to CSAIYKETQYF.

The CDR3 sequence is CASSPPGLASNTGELFF. DNA for the CDR3: TGTGCCAGCAGCCCTCCGGGACTAGCGTCGAACACCGGGGAGCTGTTTTTT. J is TRBJ2-2 and V is TRBV5-4; TRBD2 matches at 10 bases. J lost 0 bases, V lost 4 bases, and 6 bases had no gene match. The CDR3 runs to 17 residues. Germline lookup yields CDR1 SGHNT and CDR2 YYREEE (reference sequence).

The genes are TRBV2 and TRBJ2-4, with TRBD2 identical over 7 bases. CDR3 length: 17 amino acids. Trimming removed 4 bases from V and 4 bases from J; junction bases left unmatched: 13. The germline V gene has CDR1 SNHLY and CDR2 FYNNEI. CDR3 loop: CASSAGGGAIGKNIQYF. The CDR3 DNA reads as TGTGCCAGCAGTGCGGGGGGAGGGGCCATAGGGAAAAACATTCAGTACTTC. The variable domain in full, with the rest retrieved from reference TRBV2 and TRBJ2-4, is EPEVTQTPSHQVTQMGQEVILRCVPISNHLYFYWYRQILGQKVEFLVSFYNNEISEKSEIFDDQFSVERPDGSNFTLKIRSTKLEDSAMYFCASSAGGGAIGKNIQYFGAGTRLSVL.

The chain couples TRBV27 to TRBJ1-3; tentatively, D is TRBD1 (5 bases). Deletions cut 2 bases from V and 2 bases from J, with 7 bases between. Germline CDR1 reads MNHEY; CDR2 reads SMNVEV (reference sequence). The length of the CDR3 is 14 residues. DNA for the CDR3: TGTGCCAGCAGTTTAAAAGGGGCTGGAAACACCATATATTTT. As protein: CASSLKGAGNTIYF.

V gene TRBV18 combines with J gene TRBJ1-1; no firm D call. The CDR3 spans 13 residues. Germline CDR1 and CDR2: KGHSH and LQKENI. Trimming shortened V by 4 bases and J by 6 bases, and 12 bases separated the two germline ends. The CDR3 loop reads CASSQYRTAEAFF. The CDR3 nucleotides are TGTGCCAGCTCACAATATAGAACCGCTGAAGCTTTCTTT.

This clone was detected only once. Other nucleotide sequences in the sample specify the same CDR3. The chain uses TRBV28 and TRBJ1-2, with no clear D. CDR1 and CDR2 from the germline V gene are MDHEN and SYDVKM. The CDR3 length is 11 residues. The ends were cut back, 6 bases at V and 4 bases at J, with 6 bases in the middle. The CDR3 here is CASSPSYGYTF. CDR3 nucleotide sequence: TGTGCCAGCAGCCCCAGCTATGGCTACACCTTC.

V usage is TRBV19 and J usage is TRBJ1-4; D might be TRBD1 (6 bases). The CDR3 is 13 residues long. Germline assignment: CDR1 LNHDA and CDR2 SQIVND (reference sequence). V lost 8 bases to trimming and J lost 7 bases, with 14 bases between them. The CDR3 loop reads CASGQPVFEKLFF. CDR3 DNA: TGTGCCAGTGGACAGCCTGTTTTTGAAAAACTGTTTTTT.

The chain combines TRBV5-4 with TRBJ2-3; the match to TRBD1 covers 8 bases. This CDR3 has 16 residues. Looked up from germline, CDR1 is SGHNT and CDR2 is YYREEE (reference sequence). After removal of 4 bases from V and 3 bases from J, the junction contained 10 bases not matched to a gene. The CDR3 here is CASSPTGVGRTDTQYF. DNA of the CDR3: TGTGCCAGCAGCCCGACAGGGGTGGGTAGGACAGATACGCAGTATTTT.

The CDR3 loop is CASSSRGRGRPYEQYF. The CDR3 DNA reads as TGTGCCAGCAGCAGCCGTGGACGAGGGCGCCCCTACGAGCAGTACTTC. The rearrangement links TRBV5-4 to TRBJ2-7, with D possibly being TRBD2 (5 bases). V was shortened by 4 bases and J by 2 bases, with 19 bases between the two germline ends. CDR1 and CDR2 from the germline V gene are SGHNT and YYREEE (reference sequence). The CDR3 totals 16 residues.

Here the CDR3 reads CASSQDVSGRRRTSGINEQFF. The CDR3 nucleotides read TGTGCCAGCAGCCAAGATGTTTCGGGGAGGCGACGAACTAGCGGGATCAATGAGCAGTTCTTC. This chain joins TRBV3-1 (or the pseudogene TRBV3-2) and TRBJ2-1; TRBD2 aligns across 10 bases. This CDR3 comprises 21 residues. The germline CDR1 and CDR2 sequences are LGHDT and YNNKEL (reference sequence). After removal of 0 bases from V and 6 bases from J, the junction contained 20 bases not matched to a gene.

This sequence joins TRBV11-2 and TRBJ1-4; 7 nucleotides agree with TRBD1. J gave up 7 bases and V 4 bases, and 15 bases lay outside the gene matches. Germline V gene data show CDR1 as SGHAT and CDR2 as FQNNGV. The CDR3 is 17 residues long. In nucleotides, the CDR3 is TGTGCCAGCAGCTCAGACCTGACAGGGCGCCGGCGTGAAAAACTGTTTTTT. Amino acid sequence: CASSSDLTGRRREKLFF. Full variable domain (rest looked up from reference TRBV11-2 and TRBJ1-4): EAGVAQSPRYKIIEKRQSVAFWCNPISGHATLYWYQQILGQGPKLLIQFQNNGVVDDSQLPKDRFSAERLKGVDSTLKIQPAKLEDSAVYLCASSSDLTGRRREKLFFGSGTQLSVL.

The rearrangement links TRBV9 to TRBJ1-1; D not resolved. V dropped 0 bases and J dropped 0 bases, with 12 bases sitting between them. Germline lookup yields CDR1 SGDLS and CDR2 YYNGEE. This CDR3 is 16 amino acids long. The chain's CDR3 is CASSVGAGSLNTEAFF. CDR3 coding DNA: TGTGCCAGCAGCGTAGGGGCTGGCAGCCTGAACACTGAAGCTTTCTTT.

V is TRBV7-2 and J is TRBJ2-1, with D possibly being TRBD1 (6 bases). In germline, CDR1 is SGHTA, CDR2 FQGNSA. V lost 7 bases to trimming and J lost 8 bases, with 12 bases between them. This CDR3 spans 12 amino acids. The CDR3 here is CASTQQGYEQFF. As DNA, the CDR3 is TGTGCCAGCACCCAACAGGGCTATGAGCAGTTCTTC.

Concerning this clone itself: Other nucleotide sequences in the sample specify the same CDR3. The CDR3 region has the DNA TGCGCCAGCAGCTCTGGACTAGCGGGAGGAGGGACCGGGGAGCTGTTTTTT. This encodes CASSSGLAGGGTGELFF. V and J are TRBV5-1 and TRBJ2-2; 14 bases are shared with TRBD2. The CDR3 length is 17 residues. The germline V gene encodes CDR1 SGHRS and CDR2 YFSETQ. V trimming: 3 bases; J trimming: 5 bases; junction bases outside the gene matches: 6.

In its sample, this clone was seen a few times. This sequence joins TRBV4-2 and TRBJ1-4; 7 nucleotides agree with TRBD1. J gave up 7 bases and V 1 base, and 6 bases lay outside the gene matches. CDR3 length equals 15 residues. Germline values: CDR1 LGHNA, CDR2 YNFKEQ. This CDR3 is CASSQGETGLEKLFF. The CDR3 DNA sequence: TGTGCCAGCAGCCAAGGCGAGACAGGGCTTGAAAAACTGTTTTTT.

The gene calls are TRBV27 and TRBJ2-5; 7 nucleotides match TRBD1. CDR1 MNHEY and CDR2 SMNVEV come from the germline V gene (reference sequence). The V segment lost 5 bases and the J segment 2 bases; nucleotides outside the gene matches: 14. This CDR3 contains 17 residues. The chain's CDR3 is CASSPKTGSTTQETQYF. In DNA, the CDR3 is TGTGCCAGCAGTCCCAAGACAGGGAGTACTACACAAGAGACCCAGTACTTC.

This chain joins TRBV6-2 or TRBV6-3 and TRBJ1-6; 7 nucleotides match TRBD1. The CDR3 totals 15 residues. The ends lost 5 bases at V and 7 bases at J; junction bases unmatched: 8. Per germline, CDR1 MNHEY and CDR2 SVGEGT. The CDR3 region is CASSPGTAKNSPLHF. The CDR3 coding sequence is TGTGCCAGCAGTCCCGGGACAGCAAAAAATTCACCCCTCCACTTT.